What follows are 30 T cell receptor beta chains derived from one specimen sequenced in a study of T cells after yellow fever vaccination. TCRdb called the 5' RACE reads again in MiXCR, with one record for every CDR3 protein. The sample has approximately 250,000 distinct CDR3 sequences; about 3.7% are singletons. Source: PBMCs, taken 15 days after the yellow fever booster vaccination. The origin of the receptors is a man younger than 35 who received the YFV17D yellow fever vaccine.

This clonotype was picked up a small number of times. The chain recombines TRBV5-1 with TRBJ2-1; 13 bases are a match to TRBD2. From germline, CDR1 is SGHRS and CDR2 YFSETQ. This CDR3 has 16 amino acids. Germline trimming cut 4 bases from V and 9 bases from J; bases unmatched to any gene: 10. The CDR3, as DNA: TGCGCCAGCAGCGTGACTAGCGGGGGGTTGTTCAGTGAGCAGTTCTTC. Translation: CASSVTSGGLFSEQFF.

This clonotype has ten or more counts. This rearrangement joins TRBV7-2 to TRBJ2-4; 9 nucleotides agree with TRBD2. The junction had 12 bases not matched to a gene; V was cut back by 3 bases and J by 9 bases. Per germline, CDR1 SGHTA and CDR2 FQGNSA. This CDR3 contains 16 residues. CDR3 region: CASSFDFAGGLGIQYF. DNA for the CDR3: TGTGCCAGCAGCTTCGACTTCGCGGGGGGGCTGGGCATTCAGTACTTC.

This clonotype was seen at least ten times. The CDR3 is CSVDDWDRGSGYTF. The CDR3 DNA follows: TGCAGCGTCGACGACTGGGATCGGGGGTCTGGCTACACCTTC. The chain has TRBV29-1 and TRBJ1-2; a weak D match, TRBD1 (5 bases). CDR1 is SQVTM, CDR2 ANQGSEA, per germline. With 6 bases removed from V and 7 bases from J, the gap between germline ends came to 21 bases. The CDR3 has 14 amino acids. The full variable domain, rest sourced from reference TRBV29-1 and TRBJ1-2, is SAVISQKPSRDICQRGTSLTIQCQVDSQVTMMFWYRQQPGQSLTLIATANQGSEATYESGFVIDKFPISRPNLTFSTLTVSNMSPEDSSIYLCSVDDWDRGSGYTFGSGTRLTVV.

This clonotype was recorded many times. CDR3: CASSLGGAGTNEQFF. CDR3 in DNA: TGTGCCAGCAGTTTAGGGGGGGCCGGTACCAATGAGCAGTTCTTC. The chain carries TRBV12-3 or TRBV12-4 and TRBJ2-1, with D perhaps being TRBD1 or TRBD2 (6 bases each). The CDR3 consists of 15 residues. V was clipped by 1 base and J by 6 bases, with 13 bases between them.

The rearrangement links TRBV9 to TRBJ2-3; D is unclear. Germline V gene sequence: CDR1 SGDLS, CDR2 YYNGEE. V lost 4 bases, J lost 2 bases, and 11 bases lay in between. This CDR3 has 14 residues. Written as DNA, the CDR3 is TGTGCCAGCAGCCCTTACCTTACCACAGATACGCAGTATTTT. It is translated as CASSPYLTTDTQYF.

The chain combines TRBV7-9 with TRBJ2-2; D unclear. CDR1 and CDR2 from the germline V gene are SEHNR and FQNEAQ (reference sequence). Trimming removed 4 bases from V and 4 bases from J, with 16 bases in between. The CDR3 spans 16 residues. This CDR3 is CASSSTVTSGTGELFF. The CDR3 DNA is TGTGCCAGCAGCTCCACAGTTACGTCGGGCACCGGGGAGCTGTTTTTT.

This clonotype has a count of ten or more. The genes are TRBV9 and TRBJ2-1; tentative D call: TRBD2 (5 bases). Trimming took off 2 bases at V and 3 bases at J, with 6 bases between the two ends. Germline V gene data show CDR1 as SGDLS and CDR2 as YYNGEE. This CDR3 region has 13 residues. The CDR3 region has the DNA TGTGCCAGCAGCGTCGGGGTCTACAATGAGCAGTTCTTC. Its translation: CASSVGVYNEQFF.

This clonotype was observed at least ten times. The chain carries TRBV19 and TRBJ1-5; 9 bases are a match to TRBD1. The CDR3 sequence is 14 residues long. Germline V gives CDR1 LNHDA, CDR2 SQIVND (reference sequence). The trim removed 6 bases at V and 5 bases at J, leaving 5 bases unmatched. The CDR3 sequence is CASSWTGVDQPQHF. The CDR3 coding sequence is TGTGCCAGTAGCTGGACAGGGGTCGATCAGCCCCAGCATTTT.

This clonotype has at least ten counts. This chain joins TRBV12-3 or TRBV12-4 and TRBJ1-1; D may be TRBD1 (5 bases). V gave up 7 bases and J gave up 11 bases, with 17 bases separating them. The CDR3 consists of 12 residues. CDR3 sequence: CASNSGGGQAFF. The CDR3 DNA is TGTGCCAGCAATTCGGGGGGAGGGCAGGCTTTCTTT.

At least ten counts were recorded for this clonotype. The V and J genes are TRBV20-1 and TRBJ2-3; TRBD2 aligns across 9 bases. V dropped 5 bases and J dropped 2; count of bases not matched to a gene: 8. The CDR3 is 15 residues long. Germline loops: CDR1 DFQATT, CDR2 SNEGSKA (reference sequence). CDR3 DNA: TGCAGTGCTGAGACGGGACTAGCCTTCACAGATACGCAGTATTTT. Translation: CSAETGLAFTDTQYF.

This clonotype has at least ten counts. The chain links TRBV7-2 to TRBJ2-5; perhaps TRBD1 as D (7 bases). The CDR3 consists of 13 residues. Germline CDR1 is SGHTA and CDR2 is FQGNSA. The V end was cut by 5 bases, the J end by 5 bases, with 12 bases between. For the CDR3, the DNA is TGTGCCAGCAGCCTACAGGGGAGGGAGACCCAGTACTTC. It specifies CASSLQGRETQYF.

This clonotype was observed many times. This chain joins TRBV4-3 and TRBJ2-2, with 10 nucleotides matching TRBD2. Germline V CDR1 and CDR2: LGHNA, YSLEER. CDR3 size: 21 residues. Trimming took 0 bases from V and 3 from J; bases not matched to a gene: 16. This CDR3 is CASSQDLPTAGGPEDTGELFF. CDR3 bases: TGCGCCAGCAGCCAAGATCTCCCCACAGCGGGGGGGCCCGAGGACACCGGGGAGCTGTTTTTT.

Note on this clonotype: It may be a read error: a sequence one base away is much more abundant. The chain links TRBV18 to TRBJ2-7; 11 bases map to TRBD2. CDR1 and CDR2 from the germline V gene are KGHSH and LQKENI. After removal of 0 bases from V and 6 bases from J, the junction contained 4 bases not matched to a gene. This CDR3 has 15 amino acids. CDR3 residues: CASSPPSGGAFEQYF. In DNA form, the CDR3 reads TGTGCCAGCTCACCACCTAGCGGGGGGGCATTCGAGCAGTACTTC.

This clonotype turned up a few times. The chain couples TRBV9 to TRBJ1-6, with D unresolved. Germline-derived CDR1 and CDR2 are SGDLS and YYNGEE. The CDR3 extends over 16 amino acids. Trimming took 0 bases from V and 8 from J, leaving 15 bases between them. CDR3 sequence reads: CASSVGGWEGDSPLHF. The CDR3 DNA follows: TGTGCCAGCAGCGTAGGAGGGTGGGAAGGAGATTCACCCCTCCACTTT. The full variable domain, with the rest looked up from reference TRBV9 and TRBJ1-6, is DSGVTQTPKHLITATGQRVTLRCSPRSGDLSVYWYQQSLDQGLQFLIQYYNGEERAKGNILERFSAQQFPDLHSELNLSSLELGDSALYFCASSVGGWEGDSPLHFGNGTRLTVT.

This clonotype was observed many times. The chain uses TRBV21-1 and TRBJ2-3; no check of the table's D call, TRBD2, against the DNA was made. TRBV21-1 is noted as a pseudogene. The CDR3 covers 17 residues. Here the CDR3 DNA reads TGTGCCAGCAGTCTCCGACTAGCGGGGGAGAGCACAGATACGCAGTATTTT. Translation: CASSLRLAGESTDTQYF.

This clonotype was picked up many times. In nucleotides, the CDR3 is TGCGCCAGCAGCCTGACCGGGGCCTCCACCTACGAGCAGTACTTC. Protein sequence: CASSLTGASTYEQYF. V and J are TRBV5-1 and TRBJ2-7, with D perhaps given as TRBD1 or TRBD2 (5 bases each). With 4 bases removed from V and 2 bases from J, the gap between germline ends came to 16 bases. Germline V gives CDR1 SGHRS, CDR2 YFSETQ. The length of the CDR3 is 15 residues.

This clonotype was counted ten times or more. The junction shows a germline mismatch at one end, possibly a read error. V and J are TRBV5-1 and TRBJ1-2; maybe TRBD1 (6 bases). This CDR3 spans 13 amino acids. The V gene's germline CDR1 is SGHRS and CDR2 YFSETQ. In nucleotides, the CDR3 is TGCGCCAGCACCTTGACAGGAGCTTATGGCTACACCTTC. This gives the protein CASTLTGAYGYTF.

This clonotype appeared many times. The junction differs from germline at one of its ends, possibly a read error. The rearrangement links TRBV12-3 or TRBV12-4 to TRBJ2-1; 8 bases align to TRBD1. The CDR3 has 11 residues. CDR3 DNA sequence: TGTGCCAGCAGTTCGGACAGGGAGGTGGACTTC. Residues: CASSSDREVDF.

At least ten counts were recorded for this clonotype. V is TRBV20-1 and J is TRBJ2-2, with TRBD1 as a possible D gene (5 bases). The CDR3 is 14 amino acids. Looked up from germline, CDR1 is DFQATT and CDR2 is SNEGSKA (reference sequence). The V and J ends lost 2 bases and 1 base respectively, with 8 bases between them. CDR3 DNA sequence: TGCAGTGCTAGACAGGGCCAGAACACCGGGGAGCTGTTTTTT. Amino acid sequence: CSARQGQNTGELFF.

This clonotype showed up many times. CDR3 sequence: CASSQGNRQIQETQYF. The CDR3 nucleotides are TGCGCCAGCAGCCAAGGAAACCGACAGATACAAGAGACCCAGTACTTC. This rearrangement joins TRBV4-1 to TRBJ2-5, with D possibly TRBD1 on 5 matching bases. The V end was cut by 1 base, the J end by 2 bases, with 14 bases between. Germline assignment: CDR1 MGHRA and CDR2 YSYEKL. The CDR3 is 16 amino acids.

This clonotype was seen at least ten times. This chain uses TRBV20-1 with TRBJ2-5; 9 positions match TRBD2. This CDR3 is 15 amino acids long. Germline-derived CDR1 and CDR2 are DFQATT and SNEGSKA (reference sequence). The junction had 6 bases not matched to a gene; V was cut back by 3 bases and J by 1 base. The DNA of the CDR3 is TGCAGTGCTAGTCCGATAGCGGGGGTCCAAGAGACCCAGTACTTC. Its protein is CSASPIAGVQETQYF.

The table lists this clonotype with a few counts. CDR3 residues: CASSPGQGADGYTF. The CDR3 DNA is TGTGCCAGCTCACCGGGACAGGGGGCGGATGGCTACACCTTC. The chain couples TRBV18 to TRBJ1-2, with 12 nucleotides matching TRBD1. The CDR3 runs to 14 residues. CDR1 is KGHSH, CDR2 LQKENI, per germline. Trimming removed 3 bases from V and 6 bases from J; junction bases left unmatched: 2.

Ten or more counts support this clonotype. The chain employs TRBV5-1 and TRBJ1-2; 9 bases map to TRBD1. This CDR3 comprises 15 residues. J gave up 5 bases and V 0 bases, and 5 bases lay outside the gene matches. Germline CDR1 is SGHRS and CDR2 is YFSETQ. The CDR3 coding sequence is TGCGCCAGCAGCTTGGAACAGGGGGCCGGTTATGGCTACACCTTC. Amino acid sequence: CASSLEQGAGYGYTF.

This clonotype showed up many times. This chain links TRBV14 with TRBJ2-7; tentative D call: TRBD2 (5 bases). CDR3 length: 12 residues. V was pared by 1 base and J by 6 bases, with 7 bases between. Looked up from germline, CDR1 is SGHDN and CDR2 is FVKESK. The CDR3 DNA is TGTGCCAGCAGCCAAGGGGCGGGCGAGCAGTACGTC. Protein product: CASSQGAGEQYV.

This clonotype was counted at least ten times. This chain connects TRBV10-3 to TRBJ1-2, with D maybe TRBD1 (6 bases). Trimming stripped 4 bases from V and 7 bases from J, with 22 bases between. This CDR3 comprises 16 residues. From germline, CDR1 is ENHRY and CDR2 SYGVKD. The CDR3 DNA sequence: TGTGCCATCAGTGGCCCTCTGGTGGGGGGGGCAATTGGCTACACCTTC. Translated, it gives CAISGPLVGGAIGYTF.

Many counts were recorded for this clonotype. This chain links TRBV4-3 with TRBJ1-6; D unclear. Germline V lookup: CDR1 LGHNA, CDR2 YSLEER. The CDR3 runs 17 residues. The V and J ends lost 4 bases and 0 bases respectively, with 13 bases between them. The CDR3 here is CASSPKGGVSYNSPLHF. DNA for the CDR3: TGCGCCAGCAGCCCCAAGGGCGGGGTCTCCTATAATTCACCCCTCCACTTT.

This clonotype has at least ten counts. This rearrangement joins TRBV9 to TRBJ2-1; the D gene is possibly TRBD2 (7 bases). CDR3 size: 12 residues. The V gene's germline CDR1 is SGDLS and CDR2 YYNGEE. Trimming pared 7 bases from V and 4 bases from J, leaving 9 bases between. DNA for the CDR3: TGTGCCAGCGGGGGGGCTTACAATGAGCAGTTCTTC. It translates to CASGGAYNEQFF. Full variable domain (rest looked up from reference TRBV9 and TRBJ2-1): DSGVTQTPKHLITATGQRVTLRCSPRSGDLSVYWYQQSLDQGLQFLIQYYNGEERAKGNILERFSAQQFPDLHSELNLSSLELGDSALYFCASGGAYNEQFFGPGTRLTVL.

The sample holds many counts of this clonotype. The V gene is TRBV2, the J gene TRBJ2-1; D is perhaps TRBD2 (6 bases). The CDR3 consists of 15 residues. V lost 8 bases to trimming and J lost 0 bases, with 14 bases between them. Germline values: CDR1 SNHLY, CDR2 FYNNEI. The CDR3, as DNA: TGTGCCAGCGTGGGGGACTTTGGCTCCTACAATGAGCAGTTCTTC. This codes for CASVGDFGSYNEQFF.

This clonotype was recorded many times. The chain recombines TRBV19 with TRBJ1-6, with D tentatively TRBD1 (6 bases). Germline assignment: CDR1 LNHDA and CDR2 SQIVND (reference sequence). The CDR3 totals 14 residues. The V and J ends lost 4 bases and 6 bases respectively, with 10 bases between them. The CDR3 DNA reads as TGTGCCAGTAGTACCTCAGGGGTTAATTCACCCCTCCACTTT. Encoded protein: CASSTSGVNSPLHF.

This clonotype was found many times. The chain employs TRBV5-6 and TRBJ1-2; D not certain. The CDR3 covers 13 residues. CDR1 is SGHDT, CDR2 YYEEEE, per germline. The germline V and J ends were trimmed by 0 bases and 6 bases, with 9 bases remaining between them. CDR3 DNA sequence: TGTGCCAGCAGCTTGGCTGGGTTTGATGGCTACACCTTC. Amino acids: CASSLAGFDGYTF.